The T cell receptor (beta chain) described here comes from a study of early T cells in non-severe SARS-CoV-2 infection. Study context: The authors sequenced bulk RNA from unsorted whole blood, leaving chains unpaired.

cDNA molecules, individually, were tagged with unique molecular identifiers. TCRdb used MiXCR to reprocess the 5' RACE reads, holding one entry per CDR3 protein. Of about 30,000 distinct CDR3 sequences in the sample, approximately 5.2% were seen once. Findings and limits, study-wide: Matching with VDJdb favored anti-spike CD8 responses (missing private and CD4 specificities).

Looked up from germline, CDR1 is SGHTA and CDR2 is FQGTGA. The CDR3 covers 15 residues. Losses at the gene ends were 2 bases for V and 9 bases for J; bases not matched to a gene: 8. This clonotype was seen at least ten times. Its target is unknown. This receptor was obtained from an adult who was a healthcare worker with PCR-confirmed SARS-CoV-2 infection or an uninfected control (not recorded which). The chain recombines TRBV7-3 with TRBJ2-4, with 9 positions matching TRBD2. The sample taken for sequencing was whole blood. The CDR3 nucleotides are TGTGCCAGCAGCTTAGATGGGACTAGCTCGGCCATTCAGTACTTC. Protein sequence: CASSLDGTSSAIQYF.